This TCR beta chain was profiled in a study of blood T cell repertoires in COVID-19. Study background: Spain, Italy and the United States supplied samples that represented acute and convalescent COVID-19.

Sequencing was performed with immunoSEQ multiplex PCR; in TCRdb, only in-frame clones are kept and a portion is missing. The data show 390,000 or so clones, around 87% seen once. Comment on this clone: Germline is not matched at one junction end, which may reflect a read error. This sample also contains other DNA sequences that code for the same CDR3.

Germline CDR1 SQVTM, CDR2 ANQGSEA. The CDR3 runs 14 residues. The origin of this receptor is a woman in her twenties or thirties with COVID-19, enrolled during active disease. Sequencing input: peripheral blood. The V call is TRBV29-1, the J call TRBJ2-1; 10 bases map to TRBD2. The CDR3 nucleotides are TGCAGCGCCTGGACTAGCGGACCCTACAATGAGCAATTCTTC. This translates into CSAWTSGPYNEQFF.